This TCR beta chain was sequenced during a study of identical twins. Losses at the gene ends were 0 bases for V and 1 base for J; bases not matched to a gene: 8. This CDR3 has 18 residues. CDR1 is ENHRY and CDR2 is SYGVKD in the germline V gene. This clonotype was observed a few times. Each CDR3 protein gets one entry after TCRdb re-called the 5' RACE reads with MiXCR. The sample yields over 200,000 distinct CDR3 sequences, 6.5% seen once. These records were also assigned to another study, of T cells expressing NK-cell markers.

Sequencing input: CD8+ T cells sorted from blood. This chain connects TRBV10-3 to TRBJ2-5; 10 positions agree with TRBD1. The source is a woman aged 18 to 35 in good health. CDR3 nucleotide sequence: TGTGCCATCAGTGAGTCGATGGGGCGGACAGGGGGCCAAGAGACCCAGTACTTC. It translates to CAISESMGRTGGQETQYF.